A single sample is the source of the 7 T cell receptor beta chains below, sequenced in a study of blood T cell repertoires in COVID-19. Clones were sequenced by immunoSEQ multiplex PCR, and TCRdb holds only the in-frame ones, with some missing. This table has 150,000 or so clones, about 79% appearing once. Sequenced input: PBMCs or T cells enriched from blood (not recorded which). The receptors come from a woman in her fifties or sixties who had recovered from COVID-19.

Of note for this clone: The sample contains more than one DNA sequence encoding this CDR3. CDR3: CASSPTGSNQPQHF. The CDR3 DNA follows: TGTGCCAGCAGCCCTACAGGGTCCAATCAGCCCCAGCATTTT. The V gene is TRBV3-1 (or the pseudogene TRBV3-2), the J gene TRBJ1-5; possible D gene TRBD1, 6 bases. V was cut by 4 bases and J by 3 bases, with 10 bases left in between. Germline loops: CDR1 LGHDT, CDR2 YNNKEL (reference sequence). This CDR3 comprises 14 residues.

A few counts support this clone. The chain recombines TRBV18 with TRBJ1-1; 7 bases are shared with TRBD1. Losses at the gene ends were 2 bases for V and 5 bases for J; bases not matched to a gene: 5. This CDR3 has 14 residues. Germline V gene lookup returns CDR1 KGHSH and CDR2 LQKENI. CDR3 coding DNA: TGTGCCAGCTCACCAAAGGGGGCGGGAACTGAAGCTTTCTTT. This codes for CASSPKGAGTEAFF.

This clone has only a few counts. The chain combines TRBV28 with TRBJ2-2, with D possibly TRBD2 on 7 matching bases. The germline V and J ends were trimmed by 7 bases and 6 bases, with 18 bases remaining between them. The CDR3 covers 15 residues. The V gene's germline CDR1 is MDHEN and CDR2 SYDVKM. DNA for the CDR3: TGTGCCAGCATCCACCGTACGGGGGGCGCCGGGGAGCTGTTTTTT. It specifies CASIHRTGGAGELFF.

The rearrangement links TRBV19 to TRBJ2-6; D uncertain. V was clipped by 5 bases and J by 0 bases, with 8 bases between them. CDR3 length equals 15 residues. Germline loops: CDR1 LNHDA, CDR2 SQIVND (reference sequence). The CDR3 nucleotides read TGTGCCAGTAGTTCGAGGAACTCTGGGGCCAACGTCCTGACTTTC. This codes for CASSSRNSGANVLTF. Looking up the rest from reference TRBV19 and TRBJ2-6 gives the full variable domain: DGGITQSPKYLFRKEGQNVTLSCEQNLNHDAMYWYRQDPGQGLRLIYYSQIVNDFQKGDIAEGYSVSREKKESFPLTVTSAQKNPTAFYLCASSSRNSGANVLTFGAGSRLTVL.

The chain couples TRBV7-9 to TRBJ1-5, with D perhaps matching TRBD1 (5 bases). Germline V CDR1 and CDR2: SEHNR, FQNEAQ (reference sequence). Trimming left V 1 base short and J 7 bases short, with 8 bases between. The length of the CDR3 is 13 residues. Written as DNA, the CDR3 is TGTGCCAGCAGCTTAGAGGGGCGGCAGCCCCAGCATTTT. This sequence encodes CASSLEGRQPQHF.

The count of this clone is one. The chain recombines TRBV5-1 with TRBJ2-5; a possible D gene is TRBD2 (6 bases). The CDR3 contains 15 residues. V lost 1 base and J lost 5, with 15 bases in between. Germline values: CDR1 SGHRS, CDR2 YFSETQ. CDR3 in DNA: TGCGCCAGCAGCTTGTCGGAGGGCCCCGGGGAGACCCAGTACTTC. The encoded protein is CASSLSEGPGETQYF. The full variable domain, in which reference TRBV5-1 and TRBJ2-5 provide the parts outside the CDR3, is KAGVTQTPRYLIKTRGQQVTLSCSPISGHRSVSWYQQTPGQGLQFLFEYFSETQRNKGNFPGRFSGRQFSNSRSEMNVSTLELGDSALYLCASSLSEGPGETQYFGPGTRLLVL.

This clone was found a few times. The chain has TRBV18 and TRBJ1-2; perhaps TRBD1 as D (6 bases). V dropped 3 bases and J dropped 4 bases, with 15 bases sitting between them. The CDR3 is 15 amino acids. Per germline, CDR1 KGHSH and CDR2 LQKENI. CDR3 amino acids: CASSPDSLGSYGYTF. Written as DNA, the CDR3 is TGTGCCAGCTCACCGGACAGTCTCGGCTCCTATGGCTACACCTTC.